This T cell receptor beta chain came from a study of T-cell reconstitution after alpha-beta-depleted transplantation in children. Overall study results and limits: After transplant, at about two months, alpha-beta T cells were reportedly derived from several hundred expanded graft clones.

This clonotype was recorded many times. Antigen unknown. CDR1 ENHRY and CDR2 SYGVKD come from the germline V gene. Between the trimmed V and J ends, which lost 10 bases and 6 bases, there was a span of 19 bases. The CDR3 sequence is 14 residues long. The library targeted TCRbeta and was prepared with unique molecular identifiers. TCRdb reprocessed the PCR reads via MiXCR and lists one record per CDR3 protein. The sample has 200,000 to 250,000 distinct CDR3 sequences, roughly a quarter seen once. This TCR derives from a girl aged 2-10 years with Fanconi anemia, due to receive a stem cell transplant. The J gene is TRBJ2-1, the V gene TRBV10-3; D is undetermined. This material consisted of PBMCs, taken before TCRalphabeta/CD19-depleted stem cell transplant. The CDR3 nucleotides are TGTGCCACAATGGACGGCGAGGCTCCCAATGAGCAGTTCTTC. It codes for CATMDGEAPNEQFF.